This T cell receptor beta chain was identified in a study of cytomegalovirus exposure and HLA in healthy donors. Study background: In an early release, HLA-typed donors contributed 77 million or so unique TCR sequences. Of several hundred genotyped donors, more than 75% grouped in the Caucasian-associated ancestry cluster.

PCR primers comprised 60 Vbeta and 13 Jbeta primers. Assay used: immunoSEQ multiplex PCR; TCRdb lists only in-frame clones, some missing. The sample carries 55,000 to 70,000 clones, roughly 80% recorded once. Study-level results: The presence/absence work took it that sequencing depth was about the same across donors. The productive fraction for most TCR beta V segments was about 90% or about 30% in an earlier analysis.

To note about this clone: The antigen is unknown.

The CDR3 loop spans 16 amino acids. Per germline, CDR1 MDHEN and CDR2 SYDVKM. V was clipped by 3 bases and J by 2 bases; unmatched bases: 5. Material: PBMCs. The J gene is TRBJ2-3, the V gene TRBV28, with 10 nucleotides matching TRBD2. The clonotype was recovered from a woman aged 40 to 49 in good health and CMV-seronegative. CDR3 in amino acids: CASSLGSGRATDTQYF. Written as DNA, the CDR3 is TGTGCCAGCAGTTTGGGGAGCGGGAGGGCCACAGATACGCAGTATTTT.